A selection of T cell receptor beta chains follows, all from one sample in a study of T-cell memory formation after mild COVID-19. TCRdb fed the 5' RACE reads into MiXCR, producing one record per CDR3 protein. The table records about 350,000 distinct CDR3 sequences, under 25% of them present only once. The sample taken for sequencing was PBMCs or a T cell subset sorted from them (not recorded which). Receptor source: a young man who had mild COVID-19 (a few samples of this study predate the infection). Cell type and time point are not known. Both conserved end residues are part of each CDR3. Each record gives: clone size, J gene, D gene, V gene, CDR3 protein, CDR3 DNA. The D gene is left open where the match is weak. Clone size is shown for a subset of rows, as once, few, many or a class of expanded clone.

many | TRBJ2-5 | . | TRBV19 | CASSIRGETQYF | TGTGCCAGCAGTATCAGGGGAGAGACCCAGTACTTC
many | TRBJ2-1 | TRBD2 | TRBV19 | CASSRTSGTYNEQFF | TGTGCCAGTAGCCGGACTAGCGGCACCTACAATGAGCAGTTCTTC
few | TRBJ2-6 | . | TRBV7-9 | CASSLLATPRGANVLTF | TGTGCCAGCAGCTTACTAGCCACACCCCGGGGGGCCAACGTCCTGACTTTC
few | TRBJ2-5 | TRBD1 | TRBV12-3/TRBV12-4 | CASSPNPGQGKTQYF | TGTGCCAGCAGCCCAAACCCGGGACAGGGGAAGACCCAGTACTTC
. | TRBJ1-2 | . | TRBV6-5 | CASRRQDHSDYGYTF | TGTGCCAGCAGGCGACAAGACCACTCAGACTATGGCTACACCTTC
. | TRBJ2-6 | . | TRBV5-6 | CASSLPTSGANVLTF | TGTGCCAGCAGCTTGCCTACCTCTGGGGCCAACGTCCTGACTTTC
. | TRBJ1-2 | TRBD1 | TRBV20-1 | CSATLTGEYGYTF | TGCAGTGCTACGTTGACAGGGGAGTATGGCTACACCTTC
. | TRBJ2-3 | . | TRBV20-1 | CSAISVVTDTQYF | TGCAGTGCTATTAGCGTCGTCACAGATACGCAGTATTTT
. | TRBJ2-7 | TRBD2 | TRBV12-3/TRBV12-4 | CASTRAGDLSEQYF | TGTGCCAGCACCCGGGCGGGGGATCTAAGCGAGCAGTACTTC
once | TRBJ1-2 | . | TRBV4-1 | CASSRHGGHYGYTF | TGCGCCAGCAGCCGACATGGTGGTCACTATGGCTACACCTTC
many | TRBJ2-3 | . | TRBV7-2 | CASQLITDTQYF | TGTGCCAGCCAACTCATCACAGATACGCAGTATTTT
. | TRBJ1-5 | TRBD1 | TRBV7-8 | CASSLTRDRANQPQHF | TGTGCCAGCAGCTTAACCCGGGACAGGGCTAATCAGCCCCAGCATTTT
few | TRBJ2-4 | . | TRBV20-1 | CSASWESKNIQYF | TGCAGTGCTAGCTGGGAGAGCAAAAACATTCAGTACTTC
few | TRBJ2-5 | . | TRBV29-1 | CSVGTPQETQYF | TGCAGCGTTGGGACACCCCAAGAGACCCAGTACTTC
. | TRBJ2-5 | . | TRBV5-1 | CASSPGRQETQYF | TGCGCCAGCAGCCCCGGACGGCAAGAGACCCAGTACTTC
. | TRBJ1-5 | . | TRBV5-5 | CASSLEGLGNQPQHF | TGTGCCAGCAGCTTGGAGGGGCTAGGTAATCAGCCACAGCATTTT
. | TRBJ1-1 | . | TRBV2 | CASSTGHGTEAFF | TGTGCCAGCAGTACCGGACACGGCACTGAAGCTTTCTTT
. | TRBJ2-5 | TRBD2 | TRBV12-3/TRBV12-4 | CASSSLLAGGPGRQETQYF | TGTGCCAGCAGTTCACTTTTGGCGGGAGGGCCGGGAAGGCAAGAGACCCAGTACTTC
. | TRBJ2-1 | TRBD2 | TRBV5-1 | CASSATLAGTYNEQFF | TGCGCCAGCAGCGCGACCCTAGCGGGAACGTACAATGAGCAGTTCTTC
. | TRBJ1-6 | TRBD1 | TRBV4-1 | CASSQEIGGSSPLHF | TGCGCCAGCAGCCAAGAGATAGGGGGCAGTTCACCCCTCCACTTT
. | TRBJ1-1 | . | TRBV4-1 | CASSLTTGNTEAFF | TGCGCCAGCAGCCTAACGACAGGGAACACTGAAGCTTTCTTT
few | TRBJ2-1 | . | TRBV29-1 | CSVAGTAYNEQFF | TGCAGCGTAGCCGGGACGGCCTACAATGAGCAGTTCTTC
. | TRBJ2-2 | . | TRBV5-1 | CASSWGNTGELFF | TGCGCCAGCAGCTGGGGGAACACCGGGGAGCTGTTTTTT
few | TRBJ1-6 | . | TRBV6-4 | CASSDSSNSPLHF | TGTGCCAGCAGTGACTCGTCGAATTCACCCCTCCACTTT
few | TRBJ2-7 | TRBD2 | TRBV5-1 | CASSPGGLAYEQYF | TGCGCCAGCAGCCCCGGCGGACTAGCTTACGAGCAGTACTTC
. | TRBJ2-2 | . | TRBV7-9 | CASLGLTADTGELFF | TGTGCCAGCCTAGGGTTGACAGCAGACACCGGGGAGCTGTTTTTT
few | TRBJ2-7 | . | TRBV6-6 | CASTGRGSYEQYF | TGTGCCAGCACCGGCAGGGGAAGCTACGAGCAGTACTTC
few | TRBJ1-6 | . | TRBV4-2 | CASSPDIQGRNSPLHF | TGTGCCAGCAGCCCCGATATCCAGGGGCGTAATTCACCCCTCCACTTT
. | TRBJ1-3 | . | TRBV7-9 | CASSFGTRGNTIYF | TGTGCCAGCAGCTTTGGGACCCGCGGAAACACCATATATTTT
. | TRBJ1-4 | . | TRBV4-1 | CASSHPMGGKGEKLFF | TGCGCCAGCAGCCACCCCATGGGGGGGAAAGGTGAAAAACTGTTTTTT
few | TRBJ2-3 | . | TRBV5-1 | CASSLVGKSNTQYF | TGCGCCAGCAGCTTGGTAGGCAAGTCGAATACGCAGTATTTT
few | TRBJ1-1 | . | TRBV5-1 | CASSLDVATEAFF | TGCGCCAGCAGCTTGGATGTGGCGACTGAAGCTTTCTTT
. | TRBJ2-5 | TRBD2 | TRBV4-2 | CASSQGTSGEELETQYF | TGTGCCAGCAGCCAGGGGACTAGCGGGGAAGAATTAGAGACCCAGTACTTC
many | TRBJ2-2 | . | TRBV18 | CASSLQGTHTGELFF | TGTGCCAGCTCACTACAGGGGACTCACACCGGGGAGCTGTTTTTT
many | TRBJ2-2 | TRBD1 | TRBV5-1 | CASSAGTGDTGELFF | TGCGCCAGCAGCGCCGGGACAGGGGACACCGGGGAGCTGTTTTTT
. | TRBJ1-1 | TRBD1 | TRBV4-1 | CASSPQWTGWTEAFF | TGCGCCAGCAGCCCCCAATGGACAGGCTGGACTGAAGCTTTCTTT
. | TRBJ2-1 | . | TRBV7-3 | CASSPWGGAQEQFF | TGTGCCAGCAGCCCCTGGGGGGGGGCCCAAGAGCAGTTCTTC
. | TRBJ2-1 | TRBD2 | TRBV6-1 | CASSERTSGNNEQFF | TGTGCCAGCAGTGAGAGGACTAGCGGCAACAATGAGCAGTTCTTC
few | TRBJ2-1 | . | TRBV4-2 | CASSQDTFSYNEQFF | TGTGCCAGCAGCCAAGATACTTTCTCCTACAATGAGCAGTTCTTC
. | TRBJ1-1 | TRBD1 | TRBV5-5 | CASSRRDGQGNTEAFF | TGTGCCAGCAGCCGACGCGACGGACAGGGCAACACTGAAGCTTTCTTT
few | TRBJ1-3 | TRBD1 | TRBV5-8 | CASRTQGASGNTIYF | TGTGCCAGCAGAACACAGGGGGCGTCTGGAAACACCATATATTTT
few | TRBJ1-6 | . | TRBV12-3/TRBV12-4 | CASSLQLISPLHF | TGTGCCAGCAGTTTACAGCTAATTTCACCCCTCCACTTT
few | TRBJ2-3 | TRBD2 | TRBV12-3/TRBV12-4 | CASSFKSGGDTDTQYF | TGTGCCAGCAGTTTCAAGAGCGGGGGGGATACAGATACGCAGTATTTT
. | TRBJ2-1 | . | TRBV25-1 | CASSARGLGNEQFF | TGTGCCAGCAGTGCCCGGGGGCTCGGGAATGAGCAGTTCTTC
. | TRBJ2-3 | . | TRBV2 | CASSYGGRDTQYF | TGTGCCAGCAGTTACGGGGGGCGAGATACGCAGTATTTT
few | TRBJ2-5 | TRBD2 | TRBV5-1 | CASSLIAGEETQYF | TGCGCCAGCAGCTTGATAGCGGGGGAAGAGACCCAGTACTTC
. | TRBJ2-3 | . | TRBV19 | CASSTPFLTDTDTQYF | TGTGCCAGTAGTACACCCTTCTTGACTGACACAGATACGCAGTATTTT
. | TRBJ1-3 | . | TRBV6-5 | CASSYSSPGGNTIYF | TGTGCCAGCAGTTACTCGAGCCCAGGAGGAAACACCATATATTTT
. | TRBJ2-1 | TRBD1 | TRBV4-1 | CASSLLPGQGGTHEQFF | TGCGCCAGCAGCCTACTCCCCGGACAGGGAGGAACTCATGAGCAGTTCTTC
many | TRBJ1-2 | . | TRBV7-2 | CASSPRGQLGYTF | TGTGCCAGCAGCCCCCGAGGGCAGCTCGGCTACACCTTC